These 30 T cell receptor beta chains share one sample of origin, sequenced in a study of T cell repertoires in cytomegalovirus infection. For these TCRs, the target antigens are not known. MiXCR, applied by TCRdb to the reads, yields one record per CDR3 protein. This table has about 830,000 distinct CDR3 sequences, roughly 33% appearing once. The sample here was cultured CD8+ T cells from PBMCs, taken from culture after CMV antigen stimulation. These TCRs come from a human donor in good health (CMV status not recorded). Some clones in this sample may be carry-over from other donors' samples.

This clonotype was seen ten or more times. The CDR3 loop reads CASSSLAGSYEQYF. CDR3 sequence (DNA): TGTGCCAGCAGTTCACTAGCGGGTTCCTACGAGCAGTACTTC. The chain employs TRBV7-2 and TRBJ2-7; 9 bases line up with TRBD2. The germline CDR1 and CDR2 sequences are SGHTA and FQGNSA. Unmatched junction bases numbered 4, after V lost 6 bases and J lost 1 base. CDR3 length: 14 residues.

This clonotype was found many times. This rearrangement joins TRBV7-8 to TRBJ2-7; no clear D gene. V was shortened by 3 bases and J by 5 bases, with 5 bases between the two germline ends. CDR3 size: 11 residues. Germline V CDR1 and CDR2: SGHVS, FQNEAQ. The CDR3, as DNA: TGTGCCAGCAGCTTTCGGGACGAGCAGTACGTC. It codes for CASSFRDEQYV.

This clonotype has only a few counts. V usage is TRBV27 and J usage is TRBJ2-1; D is possibly TRBD1 (6 bases). Germline V gives CDR1 MNHEY, CDR2 SMNVEV (reference sequence). The length of the CDR3 is 14 residues. V was trimmed by 2 bases and J by 4 bases, leaving 9 bases between them. DNA of the CDR3: TGTGCCAGCAGTTTAGAAGGACAGTACAATGAGCAGTTCTTC. This codes for CASSLEGQYNEQFF.

About this clonotype itself: The junction does not match germline at one end; this may be a read error. This sequence joins TRBV7-6 and TRBJ2-1; D is possibly TRBD1 or TRBD2 (6 bases each). Germline assignment: CDR1 SGHVS and CDR2 FNYEAQ. The CDR3 contains 12 residues. CDR3 DNA sequence: TGTGCCAGCAGCCTCGGGGGCAATGAGCACTTCTTC. Encoded protein: CASSLGGNEHFF.

This clonotype was counted only a few times. In nucleotides, the CDR3 is TGTGCCAGCAGCAGTCTACAACATGAAAAACTGTTTTTT. Amino acids: CASSSLQHEKLFF. J is TRBJ1-4 and V is TRBV27, with D hard to call. V was shortened by 6 bases and J by 6 bases, with 11 bases between the two germline ends. Germline CDR1 MNHEY, CDR2 SMNVEV (reference sequence). This CDR3 is 13 amino acids long.

This clonotype was picked up a small number of times. V usage is TRBV25-1 and J usage is TRBJ2-7; TRBD1 might be the D (5 bases). The ends were cut back, 1 base at V and 0 bases at J, with 10 bases in the middle. This CDR3 is built from 15 residues. Germline V gene lookup returns CDR1 MGHDK and CDR2 SYGVNS. CDR3 sequence: CASSEFQGVSYEQYF. As DNA, the CDR3 is TGTGCCAGCAGTGAATTCCAGGGCGTCTCCTACGAGCAGTACTTC.

The CDR3 DNA reads as TGTGCCAGCAGTTTAAGCGGGCCCCCGAACGAGCAGTACTTC. This sequence encodes CASSLSGPPNEQYF. J is TRBJ2-7 and V is TRBV27; weak D call: TRBD2 (6 bases). The CDR3 loop spans 14 amino acids. Trimming pared 2 bases from V and 5 bases from J, leaving 13 bases between. Germline-derived CDR1 and CDR2 are MNHEY and SMNVEV (reference sequence).

In its sample, this clonotype was seen a few times. The chain employs TRBV5-1 and TRBJ1-2, with D maybe TRBD1 (5 bases). The CDR3 consists of 13 residues. V shed 4 bases and J shed 3 bases, with 10 bases lying between them. Germline CDR1 reads SGHRS; CDR2 reads YFSETQ. The CDR3 region has the DNA TGCGCCAGCAGCAATGACAGACACTATGGCTACACCTTC. It is translated as CASSNDRHYGYTF.

This clonotype was seen a handful of times. The V call is TRBV6-8, the J call TRBJ2-7, with D perhaps given as TRBD1 or TRBD2 (5 bases each). V lost 1 base and J 5 bases, leaving 9 bases between the germline ends. The CDR3 covers 13 residues. CDR1 is MNHGY, CDR2 SAAAGT, per germline. This CDR3 is CASSYFPGHEQYF. The CDR3 nucleotides are TGTGCCAGCAGTTACTTCCCGGGGCACGAGCAGTACTTC.

This clonotype was picked up many times. The rearrangement uses TRBV7-6 and TRBJ2-2; 7 nucleotides match TRBD2. The CDR3 covers 15 residues. Looked up from germline, CDR1 is SGHVS and CDR2 is FNYEAQ. V lost 5 bases, J lost 1 base, and 4 bases stayed unmatched. Written as DNA, the CDR3 is TGTGCCAGCAGCCACACGGGAGGGAACACCGGGGAGCTGTTTTTT. Translation gives CASSHTGGNTGELFF.

In this sample, this clonotype turned up many times. The CDR3 nucleotides are TGTGCCAGCTCTGAGGTTACTGGGGCCAACGTCCTGACTTTC. This gives the protein CASSEVTGANVLTF. The chain has TRBV7-9 and TRBJ2-6; unclear D gene. The CDR3 has 14 residues. Germline CDR1 and CDR2: SEHNR and FQNEAQ (reference sequence). V lost 8 bases and J 2 bases, leaving 10 bases between the germline ends. Looking up the rest from reference TRBV7-9 and TRBJ2-6 gives the full variable domain: DTGVSQNPRHKITKRGQNVTFRCDPISEHNRLYWYRQTLGQGPEFLTYFQNEAQLEKSRLLSDRFSAERPKGSFSTLEIQRTEQGDSAMYLCASSEVTGANVLTFGAGSRLTVL.

Many counts were recorded for this clonotype. The chain combines TRBV12-3 or TRBV12-4 with TRBJ1-1; D is unresolved. Between the trimmed V and J ends, which lost 2 bases and 10 bases, there was a span of 11 bases. This CDR3 has 12 residues. The CDR3 is CASSLKVSGAFF. Written as DNA, the CDR3 is TGTGCCAGCAGTTTAAAGGTTTCGGGAGCTTTCTTT.

The chain has TRBV12-5 and TRBJ2-5; D may correspond to TRBD1 or TRBD2 (5 bases each). Germline V gene lookup returns CDR1 LGHNT and CDR2 FRNRAP. This CDR3 comprises 14 residues. V shed 4 bases and J shed 2 bases, with 11 bases lying between them. The CDR3 is CASGYGDRQETQYF. As DNA, the CDR3 is TGTGCTAGTGGTTACGGGGACCGGCAAGAGACCCAGTACTTC.

This clonotype was picked up a small number of times. The genes are TRBV2 and TRBJ2-3, with 8 bases matching TRBD2. Unmatched junction bases numbered 9, after V lost 8 bases and J lost 2 bases. Germline V gene lookup returns CDR1 SNHLY and CDR2 FYNNEI. The CDR3 sequence is 15 residues long. CDR3 nucleotides: TGTGCCAGCCCTGGGGCTAGCGGGCTCACAGATACGCAGTATTTT. This encodes CASPGASGLTDTQYF. The full variable domain, completed using reference TRBV2 and TRBJ2-3, is EPEVTQTPSHQVTQMGQEVILRCVPISNHLYFYWYRQILGQKVEFLVSFYNNEISEKSEIFDDQFSVERPDGSNFTLKIRSTKLEDSAMYFCASPGASGLTDTQYFGPGTRLTVL.

This clonotype was found many times. V and J are TRBV6-1 and TRBJ1-2, with D possibly being TRBD1 (5 bases). This CDR3 has 12 amino acids. Germline CDR1 MNHNS, CDR2 SASEGT. The V and J ends lost 6 bases and 4 bases respectively, with 9 bases between them. CDR3 amino acids: CASRTEIYGYTF. For the CDR3, the DNA is TGTGCCAGCAGGACAGAAATCTATGGCTACACCTTC.

This clonotype occurred a few times. The chain uses TRBV7-9 and TRBJ2-3; D not resolved. V lost 5 bases and J lost 3, with 9 bases in between. Germline V CDR1 and CDR2: SEHNR, FQNEAQ (reference sequence). CDR3 length equals 13 residues. Here the CDR3 DNA reads TGTGCCAGCAGCCCGCAGAATACAGATACGCAGTATTTT. Its translation: CASSPQNTDTQYF.

The chain is built from TRBV19 and TRBJ2-5; TRBD1 matches 12 bases. Germline loops: CDR1 LNHDA, CDR2 SQIVND (reference sequence). This CDR3 is 16 amino acids long. After removal of 3 bases from V and 5 bases from J, the junction contained 7 bases not matched to a gene. The CDR3 spells CASSIPRDRGRETQYF. The DNA of the CDR3 is TGTGCCAGTAGTATCCCCCGGGACAGGGGGCGGGAGACCCAGTACTTC.

This clonotype was counted at least ten times. The V call is TRBV7-8, the J call TRBJ1-1; maybe TRBD1 (5 bases). Germline V lookup: CDR1 SGHVS, CDR2 FQNEAQ. The CDR3 sequence is 18 residues long. V was shortened by 1 base and J by 5 bases, with 23 bases between the two germline ends. Written as DNA, the CDR3 is TGTGCCAGCAGCTTAGTATCTGGGGCTGTGGGAGGACGGACTGAAGCTTTCTTT. It specifies CASSLVSGAVGGRTEAFF.

The sample holds one count of this clonotype. This chain connects TRBV13 to TRBJ2-2; 11 bases are a match to TRBD2. The CDR3 has 16 residues. Unmatched junction bases numbered 5, after V lost 7 bases and J lost 1 base. From germline, CDR1 is PRHDT and CDR2 FYEKMQ (reference sequence). The CDR3 spells CASTILAGVNTGELFF. In nucleotides, the CDR3 is TGTGCCAGCACCATACTAGCGGGGGTGAACACCGGGGAGCTGTTTTTT.

This clonotype was counted only a few times. This chain links TRBV20-1 with TRBJ1-4, with D unclear. V lost 6 bases to trimming and J lost 2 bases, with 13 bases between them. CDR1 and CDR2 from the germline V gene are DFQATT and SNEGSKA (reference sequence). The CDR3 consists of 14 residues. DNA of the CDR3: TGCAGTGCCCCGAAACCCGACACTAATGAAAAACTGTTTTTT. Translation gives CSAPKPDTNEKLFF.

The chain joins TRBV7-2 to TRBJ2-3, with TRBD2 matching 10 bases. After removal of 1 base from V and 5 bases from J, the junction contained 6 bases not matched to a gene. The CDR3 contains 16 residues. Germline CDR1 and CDR2: SGHTA and FQGNSA. The CDR3 DNA reads as TGTGCCAGCAGCTTAGTATTCCAGCGGGGGGGAGATACGCAGTATTTT. Translated, it gives CASSLVFQRGGDTQYF.

The chain carries TRBV7-2 and TRBJ2-1; 8 nucleotides agree with TRBD1. The CDR3 runs 15 residues. CDR1 and CDR2 from the germline V gene are SGHTA and FQGNSA. J gave up 1 base and V 5 bases, and 4 bases lay outside the gene matches. The CDR3 is CASSPDRDSYNEQFF. The CDR3 DNA sequence: TGTGCCAGCAGCCCGGACAGGGATTCCTACAATGAGCAGTTCTTC.

The chain uses TRBV4-1 and TRBJ1-1; no clear D. This CDR3 region has 15 residues. Germline loops: CDR1 MGHRA, CDR2 YSYEKL. Trimming took off 6 bases at V and 1 base at J, with 15 bases between the two ends. The CDR3 sequence is CASSWVATENTEAFF. DNA of the CDR3: TGCGCCAGCAGTTGGGTGGCTACGGAGAACACTGAAGCTTTCTTT.

V gene TRBV27 combines with J gene TRBJ2-1; D unresolved. The V gene lost 6 bases and the J gene lost 10 bases, with 19 bases spanning the gap. CDR3 length: 14 amino acids. Per germline, CDR1 MNHEY and CDR2 SMNVEV (reference sequence). The CDR3 DNA sequence: TGTGCCAGCAGCCCCTTCAGCTACGCCGGGGAGCAGTTCTTC. Translated, it gives CASSPFSYAGEQFF.

This clonotype was picked up many times. A read error may account for a junction end that differs from germline. The chain combines TRBV5-4 with TRBJ2-3; tentative D call: TRBD2 (5 bases). This CDR3 is 12 amino acids long. The germline V gene encodes CDR1 SGHNT and CDR2 YYREEE (reference sequence). In DNA form, the CDR3 reads TGTGCCAGCAGCTTGGGTAGCGTCCATGGGGATTTT. Translating gives CASSLGSVHGDF. The entire variable domain, with the rest obtained from reference TRBV5-4 and TRBJ2-3, is as follows: ETGVTQSPTHLIKTRGQQVTLRCSSQSGHNTVSWYQQALGQGPQFIFQYYREEENGRGNFPPRFSGLQFPNYSSELNVNALELDDSALYLCASSLGSVHGDFGPGTRLTVL.

CDR3 loop: CASSLGGQGSYEQYF. DNA of the CDR3: TGTGCCAGCAGCTTAGGGGGCCAGGGCTCCTACGAGCAGTACTTC. The genes are TRBV7-8 and TRBJ2-7, with a possible D match to TRBD1 (5 bases). This CDR3 spans 15 amino acids. From germline, CDR1 is SGHVS and CDR2 FQNEAQ. V shed 1 base and J shed 0 bases, with 10 bases lying between them.

This chain links TRBV20-1 with TRBJ2-3; TRBD2 matches 7 bases. In germline, CDR1 is DFQATT, CDR2 SNEGSKA (reference sequence). Germline trimming cut 0 bases from V and 4 bases from J; bases unmatched to any gene: 4. The CDR3 sequence is 14 residues long. CDR3 amino acids: CSARDPSGADTQYF. The CDR3 DNA sequence: TGCAGTGCTAGAGACCCTAGCGGAGCAGATACGCAGTATTTT.

This clonotype has a handful of counts. The chain has TRBV19 and TRBJ1-5; tentative D call: TRBD1 (6 bases). The CDR3 contains 13 residues. V dropped 9 bases and J dropped 1 base, with 10 bases sitting between them. Germline-derived CDR1 and CDR2 are LNHDA and SQIVND (reference sequence). CDR3 loop: CASAGVSNQPQHF. In DNA, the CDR3 is TGTGCCAGCGCAGGGGTAAGCAATCAGCCCCAGCATTTT. The full variable domain, rest sourced from reference TRBV19 and TRBJ1-5, is DGGITQSPKYLFRKEGQNVTLSCEQNLNHDAMYWYRQDPGQGLRLIYYSQIVNDFQKGDIAEGYSVSREKKESFPLTVTSAQKNPTAFYLCASAGVSNQPQHFGDGTRLSIL.

This clonotype came up a few times. This chain connects TRBV4-1 to TRBJ1-1; no clear D gene. The CDR3 is 15 amino acids. Germline CDR1 reads MGHRA; CDR2 reads YSYEKL. Trimming cost V 1 base and J 4 bases, with 13 bases left between them. CDR3 in amino acids: CASSQVSGLGTEAFF. The CDR3 DNA is TGCGCCAGCAGCCAAGTCTCAGGCTTGGGCACTGAAGCTTTCTTT.

This clonotype was counted between two and nine times. The chain couples TRBV6-5 to TRBJ2-1; the D is unclear. Germline V gene lookup returns CDR1 MNHEY and CDR2 SVGAGI. There are 14 residues in the CDR3. Trimming left V 0 bases short and J 5 bases short, with 8 bases between. The CDR3 here is CASSYSVGNNEQFF. CDR3 nucleotide sequence: TGTGCCAGCAGTTACTCAGTTGGTAACAATGAGCAGTTCTTC.